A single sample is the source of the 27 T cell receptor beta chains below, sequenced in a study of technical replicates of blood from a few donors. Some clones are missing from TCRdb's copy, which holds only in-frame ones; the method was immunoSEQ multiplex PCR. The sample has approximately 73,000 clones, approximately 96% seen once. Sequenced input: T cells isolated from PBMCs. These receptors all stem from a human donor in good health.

Written as DNA, the CDR3 is TGTGCCAGCAGTGTCAGGGATCTGTCCGTTACTGGAAACACCATATATTTT. This sequence encodes CASSVRDLSVTGNTIYF. J is TRBJ1-3 and V is TRBV6-1; D perhaps matches TRBD1 (5 bases). Trimming stripped 4 bases from V and 2 bases from J, with 18 bases between. The CDR3 runs 17 residues. CDR1 MNHNS and CDR2 SASEGT come from the germline V gene.

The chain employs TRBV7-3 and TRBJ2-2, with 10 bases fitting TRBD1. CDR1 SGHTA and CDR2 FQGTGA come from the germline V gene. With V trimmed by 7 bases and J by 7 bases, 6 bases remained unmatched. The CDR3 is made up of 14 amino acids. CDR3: CASKPGQGIGELFF. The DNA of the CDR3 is TGTGCCAGCAAACCGGGACAGGGGATCGGGGAGCTGTTTTTT.

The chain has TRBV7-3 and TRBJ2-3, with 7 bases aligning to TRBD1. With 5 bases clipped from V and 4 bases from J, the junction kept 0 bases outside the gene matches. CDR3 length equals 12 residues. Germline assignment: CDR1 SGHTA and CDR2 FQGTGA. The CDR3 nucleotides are TGTGCCAGCAGCACAGGGGCAGATACGCAGTATTTT. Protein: CASSTGADTQYF.

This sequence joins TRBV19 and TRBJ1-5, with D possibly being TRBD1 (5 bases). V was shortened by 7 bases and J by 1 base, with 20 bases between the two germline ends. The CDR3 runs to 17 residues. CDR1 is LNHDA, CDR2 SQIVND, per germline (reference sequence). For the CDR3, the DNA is TGTGCCAGTAAATCTCCCGTGCAGGGTGTAAGCAATCAGCCCCAGCATTTT. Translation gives CASKSPVQGVSNQPQHF.

This CDR3 reads CASSTGTRNQETQYF. The CDR3 DNA is TGTGCCAGCAGCACAGGGACCAGAAACCAAGAGACCCAGTACTTC. The V and J genes are TRBV7-2 and TRBJ2-5; D may be TRBD1 (6 bases). This CDR3 has 15 residues. CDR1 SGHTA and CDR2 FQGNSA come from the germline V gene. Trimming took off 5 bases at V and 0 bases at J, with 13 bases between the two ends.

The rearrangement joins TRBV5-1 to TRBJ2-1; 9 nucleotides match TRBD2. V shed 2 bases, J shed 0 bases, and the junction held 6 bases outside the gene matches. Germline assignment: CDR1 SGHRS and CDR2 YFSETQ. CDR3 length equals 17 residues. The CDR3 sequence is CASSFIGSGSSYNEQFF. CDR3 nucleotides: TGCGCCAGCAGCTTCATAGGTAGCGGGAGCTCCTACAATGAGCAGTTCTTC.

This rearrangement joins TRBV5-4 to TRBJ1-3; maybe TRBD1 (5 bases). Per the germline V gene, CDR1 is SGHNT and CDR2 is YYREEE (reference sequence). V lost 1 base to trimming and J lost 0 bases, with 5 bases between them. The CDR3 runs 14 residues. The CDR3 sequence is CASSLTGSGNTIYF. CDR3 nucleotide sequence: TGTGCCAGCAGCTTGACAGGCTCTGGAAACACCATATATTTT.

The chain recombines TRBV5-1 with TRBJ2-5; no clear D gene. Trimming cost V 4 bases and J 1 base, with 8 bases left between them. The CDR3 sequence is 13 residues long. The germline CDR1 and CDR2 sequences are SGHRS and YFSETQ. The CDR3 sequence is CASSQFRQETQYF. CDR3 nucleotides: TGCGCCAGCAGCCAGTTTCGCCAAGAGACCCAGTACTTC. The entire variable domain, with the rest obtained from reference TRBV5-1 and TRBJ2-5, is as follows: KAGVTQTPRYLIKTRGQQVTLSCSPISGHRSVSWYQQTPGQGLQFLFEYFSETQRNKGNFPGRFSGRQFSNSRSEMNVSTLELGDSALYLCASSQFRQETQYFGPGTRLLVL.

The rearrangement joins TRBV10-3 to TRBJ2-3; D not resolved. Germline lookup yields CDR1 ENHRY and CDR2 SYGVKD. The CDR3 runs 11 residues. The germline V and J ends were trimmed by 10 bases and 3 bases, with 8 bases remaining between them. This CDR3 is CATAQTDTQYF. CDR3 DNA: TGTGCCACCGCACAAACAGATACGCAGTATTTT.

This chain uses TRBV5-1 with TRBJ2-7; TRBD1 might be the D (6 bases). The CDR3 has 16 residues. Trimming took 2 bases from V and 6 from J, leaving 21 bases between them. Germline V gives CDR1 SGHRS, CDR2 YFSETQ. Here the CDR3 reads CASSLPWQGSGSEQYF. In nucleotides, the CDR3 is TGCGCCAGCAGCTTACCATGGCAGGGGAGTGGTAGCGAGCAGTACTTC.

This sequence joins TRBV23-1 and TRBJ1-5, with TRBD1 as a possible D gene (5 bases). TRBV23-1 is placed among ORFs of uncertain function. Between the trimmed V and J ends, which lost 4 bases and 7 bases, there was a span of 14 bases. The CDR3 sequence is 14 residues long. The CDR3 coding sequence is TGCGCCAGCAGTCGGAGGGGTGAAGGCCAGCCCCAGCATTTT. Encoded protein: CASSRRGEGQPQHF.

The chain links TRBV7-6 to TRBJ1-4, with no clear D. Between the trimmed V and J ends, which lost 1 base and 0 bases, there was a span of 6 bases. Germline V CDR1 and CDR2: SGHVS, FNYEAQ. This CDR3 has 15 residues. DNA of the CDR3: TGTGCCAGCAGCTTAGTGGAGGCAACTAATGAAAAACTGTTTTTT. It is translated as CASSLVEATNEKLFF.

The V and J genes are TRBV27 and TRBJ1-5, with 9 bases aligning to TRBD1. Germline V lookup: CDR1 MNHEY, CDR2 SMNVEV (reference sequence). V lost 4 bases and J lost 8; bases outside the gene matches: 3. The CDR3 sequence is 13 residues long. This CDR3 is CASSWDRAKPQHF. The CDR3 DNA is TGTGCCAGCAGTTGGGACAGGGCGAAGCCCCAGCATTTT.

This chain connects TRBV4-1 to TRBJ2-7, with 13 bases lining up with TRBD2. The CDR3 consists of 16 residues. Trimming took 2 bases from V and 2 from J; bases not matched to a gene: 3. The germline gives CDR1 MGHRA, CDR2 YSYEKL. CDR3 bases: TGCGCCAGCAGCCAACATGGACTAGCGGGGGCCTACGAGCAGTACTTC. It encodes CASSQHGLAGAYEQYF.

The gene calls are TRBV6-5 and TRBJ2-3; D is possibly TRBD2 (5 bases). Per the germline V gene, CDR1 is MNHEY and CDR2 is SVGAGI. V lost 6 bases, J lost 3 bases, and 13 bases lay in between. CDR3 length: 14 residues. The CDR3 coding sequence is TGTGCCAGCAGCTTGTCCCGAGGGACAGATACGCAGTATTTT. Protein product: CASSLSRGTDTQYF.

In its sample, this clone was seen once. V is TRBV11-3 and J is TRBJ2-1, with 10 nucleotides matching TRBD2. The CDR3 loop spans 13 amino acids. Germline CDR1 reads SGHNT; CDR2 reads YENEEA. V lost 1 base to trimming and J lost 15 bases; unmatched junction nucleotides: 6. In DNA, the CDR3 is TGTGCCAGCAGCTTAGGGCTAGCGGGAGTGGCGTTCTTC. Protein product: CASSLGLAGVAFF.

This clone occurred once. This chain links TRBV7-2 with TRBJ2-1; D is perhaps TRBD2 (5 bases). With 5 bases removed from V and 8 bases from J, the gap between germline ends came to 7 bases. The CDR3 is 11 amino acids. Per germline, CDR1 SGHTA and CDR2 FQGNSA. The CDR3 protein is CASSALDEQFF. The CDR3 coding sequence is TGTGCCAGCAGCGCACTAGATGAGCAGTTCTTC. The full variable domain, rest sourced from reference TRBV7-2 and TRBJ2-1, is GAGVSQSPSNKVTEKGKDVELRCDPISGHTALYWYRQSLGQGLEFLIYFQGNSAPDKSGLPSDRFSAERTGGSVSTLTIQRTQQEDSAVYLCASSALDEQFFGPGTRLTVL.

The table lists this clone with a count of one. CDR3 bases: TGTGCCAGCAGTGGCGGGAGAGTCGACACCGGGGAGCTGTTTTTT. Protein product: CASSGGRVDTGELFF. The V and J genes are TRBV2 and TRBJ2-2, with TRBD2 identical over 7 bases. The CDR3 is made up of 15 amino acids. The V gene's germline CDR1 is SNHLY and CDR2 FYNNEI. With 4 bases clipped from V and 3 bases from J, the junction kept 5 bases outside the gene matches.

This CDR3 is CASRIRGDRGYTF. The CDR3 nucleotides read TGTGCCAGCCGGATCAGGGGTGATCGTGGCTACACCTTC. The J gene is TRBJ1-2, the V gene TRBV5-4; the D gene is possibly TRBD1 (6 bases). CDR1 SGHNT and CDR2 YYREEE come from the germline V gene (reference sequence). The V end lost 7 bases, the J end lost 7 bases, and 17 bases lay between the germline ends. This CDR3 is built from 13 residues.

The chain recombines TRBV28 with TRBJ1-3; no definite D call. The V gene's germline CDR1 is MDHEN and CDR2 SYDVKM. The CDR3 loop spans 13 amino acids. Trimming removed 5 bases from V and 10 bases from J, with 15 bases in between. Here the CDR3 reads CASSNPRPWTIYF. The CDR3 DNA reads TGTGCCAGCAGTAATCCCAGGCCCTGGACCATATATTTT.

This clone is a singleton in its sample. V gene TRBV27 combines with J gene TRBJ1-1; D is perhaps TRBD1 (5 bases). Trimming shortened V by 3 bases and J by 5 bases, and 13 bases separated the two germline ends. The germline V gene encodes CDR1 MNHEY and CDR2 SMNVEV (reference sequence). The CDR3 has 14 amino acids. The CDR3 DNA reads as TGTGCCAGCAGTTTTTCTCAGGGTGGAACTGAAGCTTTCTTT. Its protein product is CASSFSQGGTEAFF.

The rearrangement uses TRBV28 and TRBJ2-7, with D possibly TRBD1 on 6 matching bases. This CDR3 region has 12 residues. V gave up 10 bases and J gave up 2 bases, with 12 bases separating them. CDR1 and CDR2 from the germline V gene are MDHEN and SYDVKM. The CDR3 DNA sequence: TGTGCCACCCGGGACACCACCTACGAGCAGTACTTC. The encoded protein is CATRDTTYEQYF.

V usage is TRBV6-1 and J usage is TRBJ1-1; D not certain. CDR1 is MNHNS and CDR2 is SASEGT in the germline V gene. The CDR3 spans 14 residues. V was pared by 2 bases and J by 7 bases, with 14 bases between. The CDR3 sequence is CASSENYHGFEAFF. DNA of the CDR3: TGTGCCAGCAGTGAAAATTACCATGGCTTTGAAGCTTTCTTT.

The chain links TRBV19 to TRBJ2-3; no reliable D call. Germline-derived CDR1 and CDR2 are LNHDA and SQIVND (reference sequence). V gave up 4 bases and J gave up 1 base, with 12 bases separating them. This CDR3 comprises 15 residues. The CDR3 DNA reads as TGTGCCAGTAGTAAGCCTCTATACGGCACAGATACGCAGTATTTT. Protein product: CASSKPLYGTDTQYF.

The CDR3 DNA reads as TGTGCCAGCAGTTACTTCCAGGGGGTGGATGAGCAGTTCTTC. Encoded protein: CASSYFQGVDEQFF. The chain uses TRBV27 and TRBJ2-1; TRBD1 matches at 7 bases. The V segment lost 4 bases and the J segment 8 bases; nucleotides outside the gene matches: 8. Looked up from germline, CDR1 is MNHEY and CDR2 is SMNVEV (reference sequence). This CDR3 contains 14 residues.

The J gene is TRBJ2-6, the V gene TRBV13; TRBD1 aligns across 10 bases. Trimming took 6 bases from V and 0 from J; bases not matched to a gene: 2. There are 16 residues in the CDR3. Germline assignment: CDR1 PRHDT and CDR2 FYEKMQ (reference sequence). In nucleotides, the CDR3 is TGTGCCAGCAGAGGGACAGGGGTCTCTGGGGCCAACGTCCTGACTTTC. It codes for CASRGTGVSGANVLTF.

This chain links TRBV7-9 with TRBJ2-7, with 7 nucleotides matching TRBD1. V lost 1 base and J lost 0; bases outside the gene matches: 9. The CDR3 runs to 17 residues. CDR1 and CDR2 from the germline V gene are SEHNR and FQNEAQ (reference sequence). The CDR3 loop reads CASSLGATGFSSYEQYF. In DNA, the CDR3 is TGTGCCAGCAGCTTAGGGGCGACAGGGTTTAGCTCCTACGAGCAGTACTTC.